The 32 T cell receptor beta chains presented below share a single source sample, sequenced in a study of CD8+ T cells in alopecia areata. Reverse transcribed after extraction, RNA yielded cDNA as the sequencing template. TCRdb's copy holds only in-frame clones and misses some; the assay was immunoSEQ multiplex PCR. The table records around 82,000 clones, roughly 50% of them present only once. Sequenced sample: NKG2D-high CD8+ T cells sorted from blood. These receptors were collected from a human donor with alopecia areata.

J is TRBJ2-1 and V is TRBV28, with 10 bases identical to TRBD1. The V and J ends lost 4 bases and 10 bases, in that order; junction bases with no gene match: 1. Germline loops: CDR1 MDHEN, CDR2 SYDVKM. CDR3 length: 12 residues. The CDR3 nucleotides read TGTGCCAGCAGTTCGACAGGGGGCGAGCAGTTCTTC. This gives the protein CASSSTGGEQFF. The entire variable domain, with the rest obtained from reference TRBV28 and TRBJ2-1, is as follows: DVKVTQSSRYLVKRTGEKVFLECVQDMDHENMFWYRQDPGLGLRLIYFSYDVKMKEKGDIPEGYSVSREKKERFSLILESASTNQTSMYLCASSSTGGEQFFGPGTRLTVL.

This clone was counted only a few times. The CDR3 here is CASSQGGAEAFF. The CDR3 DNA reads TGTGCCAGCAGCCAAGGAGGAGCTGAAGCTTTCTTT. V and J are TRBV14 and TRBJ1-1; the D is unclear. V lost 1 base and J lost 6, with 6 bases in between. Per germline, CDR1 SGHDN and CDR2 FVKESK. The CDR3 sequence is 12 residues long.

The V and J genes are TRBV14 and TRBJ2-1, with D perhaps matching TRBD1 (6 bases). Germline V gene data show CDR1 as SGHDN and CDR2 as FVKESK. V dropped 4 bases and J dropped 0 bases, with 10 bases sitting between them. The CDR3 has 15 amino acids. The CDR3: CASSPGASSYNEQFF. The CDR3 bases are TGTGCCAGCAGCCCAGGGGCGAGCTCCTACAATGAGCAGTTCTTC.

This clone has only a few counts. J is TRBJ1-2 and V is TRBV29-1; D is perhaps TRBD1 (6 bases). V lost 7 bases, J lost 5 bases, and 11 bases lay in between. The CDR3 extends over 11 amino acids. Germline lookup yields CDR1 SQVTM and CDR2 ANQGSEA. CDR3 nucleotide sequence: TGCAGCGCAACAGGGTCGTATGGCTACACCTTC. This codes for CSATGSYGYTF.

This clone was seen a few times. This rearrangement joins TRBV11-2 to TRBJ2-3; TRBD2 aligns across 12 bases. The germline gives CDR1 SGHAT, CDR2 FQNNGV. The length of the CDR3 is 18 residues. Trimming removed 1 base from V and 0 bases from J; junction bases left unmatched: 5. The CDR3 coding sequence is TGTGCCAGCAGCTTAGCCGCGACTAGCGGGGGAAGCACAGATACGCAGTATTTT. Protein: CASSLAATSGGSTDTQYF.

The chain joins TRBV13 to TRBJ1-1, with 8 bases fitting TRBD1. The CDR3 has 15 amino acids. CDR1 is PRHDT, CDR2 FYEKMQ, per germline (reference sequence). Trimming at V came to 1 base and at J to 6 bases, leaving 7 bases not matched to a gene. The CDR3 bases are TGTGCCAGCAGCTTAGTTACAGGGGGGGAAGCTGAAGCTTTCTTT. The encoded protein is CASSLVTGGEAEAFF.

This clone was recorded a few times. The V and J genes are TRBV7-9 and TRBJ2-1, with 10 bases fitting TRBD2. Germline-derived CDR1 and CDR2 are SEHNR and FQNEAQ (reference sequence). The CDR3 extends over 12 amino acids. J was trimmed by 14 bases and V by 4 bases; bases with no gene match: 5. In nucleotides, the CDR3 is TGTGCCAGCAGCTCCGCTAGCGGGAGTAAGTTCTTC. Protein: CASSSASGSKFF.

The gene calls are TRBV28 and TRBJ1-1; D not resolved. This CDR3 spans 13 amino acids. V was clipped by 7 bases and J by 4 bases, with 13 bases between them. Per germline, CDR1 MDHEN and CDR2 SYDVKM. The DNA of the CDR3 is TGTGCCAGCACGGGCATCGGTGGCACTGAAGCTTTCTTT. This translates into CASTGIGGTEAFF.

The gene calls are TRBV4-3 and TRBJ2-5; D call uncertain. From germline, CDR1 is LGHNA and CDR2 YSLEER. V gave up 0 bases and J gave up 8 bases, with 7 bases separating them. CDR3 length equals 12 residues. The CDR3 DNA is TGCGCCAGCAGCCAAGACCCCAACACCCAGTACTTC. Its translation: CASSQDPNTQYF.

The chain has TRBV7-2 and TRBJ1-2; D gene ambiguous. The CDR3 consists of 12 residues. V was trimmed by 3 bases and J by 6 bases, leaving 8 bases between them. Germline values: CDR1 SGHTA, CDR2 FQGNSA. CDR3 residues: CASSFGSHGYTF. The CDR3 DNA reads as TGTGCCAGCAGCTTTGGTTCGCATGGCTACACCTTC.

The J gene is TRBJ2-7, the V gene TRBV5-1; TRBD1 matches at 8 bases. V shed 3 bases, J shed 3 bases, and the junction held 8 bases outside the gene matches. CDR1 is SGHRS, CDR2 YFSETQ, per germline. The CDR3 spans 15 residues. The CDR3, as DNA: TGCGCCAGCAGCTCCCAAGACAGGGGACTCTACGAGCAGTACTTC. Translation gives CASSSQDRGLYEQYF.

The rearrangement links TRBV7-2 to TRBJ2-3; D might be TRBD2 (6 bases). V dropped 5 bases and J dropped 8 bases, with 14 bases sitting between them. This CDR3 has 13 residues. CDR1 and CDR2 (germline): SGHTA, FQGNSA. In DNA form, the CDR3 reads TGTGCCAGCAGCCCCCCTGGGGAGGTTACGCAGTATTTT. The encoded protein is CASSPPGEVTQYF.

This clone was observed a few times. The chain recombines TRBV28 with TRBJ1-5; D gene uncertain. V was cut by 6 bases and J by 3 bases, with 9 bases left in between. Germline V lookup: CDR1 MDHEN, CDR2 SYDVKM. This CDR3 comprises 13 residues. CDR3 amino acids: CASSRPLNQPQHF. CDR3 DNA: TGTGCCAGCAGCCGACCTCTCAATCAGCCCCAGCATTTT.

The table lists this clone with a few counts. V usage is TRBV4-1 and J usage is TRBJ2-5, with D hard to call. Germline CDR1 reads MGHRA; CDR2 reads YSYEKL. With 0 bases removed from V and 5 bases from J, the gap between germline ends came to 10 bases. The CDR3 consists of 14 residues. The CDR3 reads CASSQEDSLETQYF. DNA of the CDR3: TGCGCCAGCAGCCAAGAAGATAGCCTGGAGACCCAGTACTTC.

The DNA of the CDR3 is TGTGCCAGCAGTGATGTCCAATACCGGTACTACGAGCAGTACTTC. Its translation: CASSDVQYRYYEQYF. V and J are TRBV6-1 and TRBJ2-7; D is ambiguous. The CDR3 sequence is 15 residues long. The germline CDR1 and CDR2 sequences are MNHNS and SASEGT. V lost 3 bases, J lost 3 bases, and 15 bases lay in between.

The rearrangement links TRBV19 to TRBJ2-7; maybe TRBD2 (5 bases). Per germline, CDR1 LNHDA and CDR2 SQIVND (reference sequence). Trimming stripped 3 bases from V and 0 bases from J, with 12 bases between. The CDR3 sequence is 15 residues long. This chain's CDR3 is CASSIGGALSYEQYF. The CDR3 bases are TGTGCCAGTAGTATTGGAGGAGCTCTCTCCTACGAGCAGTACTTC.

V usage is TRBV28 and J usage is TRBJ1-2; tentative D call: TRBD1 (6 bases). The CDR3 consists of 14 residues. Germline loops: CDR1 MDHEN, CDR2 SYDVKM. V was pared by 1 base and J by 6 bases, with 12 bases between. The CDR3 sequence is CASSLSAGADGYTF. In DNA, the CDR3 is TGTGCCAGCAGTTTATCCGCGGGGGCTGATGGCTACACCTTC.

V gene TRBV7-8 combines with J gene TRBJ2-3, with 10 bases fitting TRBD2. The CDR3 sequence is 17 residues long. The V gene's germline CDR1 is SGHVS and CDR2 FQNEAQ. Trimming removed 0 bases from V and 3 bases from J; junction bases left unmatched: 6. The CDR3 sequence is CASSLALAGAMTDTQYF. CDR3 DNA: TGTGCCAGCAGCTTAGCTCTAGCGGGAGCGATGACAGATACGCAGTATTTT.

The rearrangement links TRBV11-2 to TRBJ2-7, with a weak D call TRBD1 (5 bases). V was cut by 1 base and J by 6 bases, with 7 bases left in between. This CDR3 is built from 12 residues. Per the germline V gene, CDR1 is SGHAT and CDR2 is FQNNGV. CDR3 in DNA: TGTGCCAGCAGCTTAGCAGGGATCGAGCAGTACTTC. The encoded protein is CASSLAGIEQYF.

This chain links TRBV4-3 with TRBJ1-1; D is undetermined. V lost 0 bases and J lost 4, with 12 bases in between. CDR1 and CDR2 from the germline V gene are LGHNA and YSLEER. CDR3 length equals 15 residues. DNA for the CDR3: TGCGCCAGCAGCCAAGACGGGCTAGAGGGCACTGAAGCTTTCTTT. It is translated as CASSQDGLEGTEAFF.

This rearrangement joins TRBV4-1 to TRBJ2-1, with TRBD1 matching over 10 bases. Germline CDR1 is MGHRA and CDR2 is YSYEKL. The CDR3 is made up of 16 amino acids. Germline trimming cut 3 bases from V and 7 bases from J; bases unmatched to any gene: 9. This CDR3 is CASSHPRQGAGNEQFF. CDR3 DNA: TGCGCCAGCAGCCACCCAAGACAGGGGGCTGGAAATGAGCAGTTCTTC.

The rearrangement uses TRBV5-1 and TRBJ1-1; no clear D. From germline, CDR1 is SGHRS and CDR2 YFSETQ. The CDR3 spans 15 residues. V gave up 2 bases and J gave up 1 base, with 12 bases separating them. The CDR3 loop is CASSLPGGANTEAFF. The CDR3, as DNA: TGCGCCAGCAGCTTACCCGGTGGAGCGAACACTGAAGCTTTCTTT.

The CDR3 DNA follows: TGTGCCAGCAGTTTTGGGCAGGAGATGCAAGAGACCCAGTACTTC. Its protein is CASSFGQEMQETQYF. This chain links TRBV28 with TRBJ2-5; no clear D gene. Germline values: CDR1 MDHEN, CDR2 SYDVKM. With 3 bases removed from V and 2 bases from J, the gap between germline ends came to 13 bases. The CDR3 loop spans 15 amino acids.

This chain uses TRBV6-5 with TRBJ2-1; TRBD1 might be the D (5 bases). There are 15 residues in the CDR3. With 5 bases removed from V and 3 bases from J, the gap between germline ends came to 14 bases. CDR1 is MNHEY and CDR2 is SVGAGI in the germline V gene. The CDR3 loop is CASSTSRVGYNEQFF. CDR3 nucleotides: TGTGCCAGCAGTACCTCCAGGGTGGGCTACAATGAGCAGTTCTTC.

In this sample, this clone turned up once. This chain uses TRBV4-2 with TRBJ2-3, with D possibly being TRBD2 (7 bases). Trimming removed 0 bases at V and 3 bases at J, with 10 bases between. Germline values: CDR1 LGHNA, CDR2 YNFKEQ. This CDR3 is built from 15 residues. CDR3 in amino acids: CASSQEGGGTDTQYF. CDR3 bases: TGTGCCAGCAGCCAAGAAGGGGGAGGGACAGATACGCAGTATTTT.

This clone has more than one count but fewer than ten. V usage is TRBV4-1 and J usage is TRBJ2-3; D gene uncertain. Trimming stripped 0 bases from V and 0 bases from J, with 7 bases between. The CDR3 loop spans 15 amino acids. Germline CDR1 is MGHRA and CDR2 is YSYEKL. In nucleotides, the CDR3 is TGCGCCAGCAGCCAAGATTCGGTTAGCACAGATACGCAGTATTTT. It codes for CASSQDSVSTDTQYF.

The CDR3 sequence is CASSLALDFWRDTEAFF. Here the CDR3 DNA reads TGTGCCAGCAGCTTAGCTTTGGATTTTTGGAGGGACACTGAAGCTTTCTTT. The chain employs TRBV7-6 and TRBJ1-1; D remains ambiguous. CDR1 is SGHVS and CDR2 is FNYEAQ in the germline V gene. The ends were cut back, 0 bases at V and 3 bases at J, with 17 bases in the middle. This CDR3 is built from 17 residues.

The rearrangement joins TRBV5-1 to TRBJ2-5; D not resolved. Germline lookup yields CDR1 SGHRS and CDR2 YFSETQ. V lost 0 bases and J lost 0, with 6 bases in between. This CDR3 comprises 14 residues. CDR3 sequence (DNA): TGCGCCAGCAGCTTGGATGCCTACCAAGAGACCCAGTACTTC. Amino acids: CASSLDAYQETQYF.

The CDR3 here is CASSNAYRMVYGYTF. CDR3 sequence (DNA): TGTGCCAGCAGCAACGCCTACAGAATGGTCTATGGCTACACCTTC. The gene calls are TRBV5-4 and TRBJ1-2, with unresolved D. Trimming removed 4 bases from V and 4 bases from J, with 17 bases in between. This CDR3 has 15 residues. Germline V gives CDR1 SGHNT, CDR2 YYREEE (reference sequence).

In its sample, this clone was seen a few times. The CDR3 DNA reads as TGCAGCGTAGAGGACAGGGCCTACGAGCAGTACTTC. This gives the protein CSVEDRAYEQYF. V usage is TRBV29-1 and J usage is TRBJ2-7, with 8 bases fitting TRBD1. Germline assignment: CDR1 SQVTM and CDR2 ANQGSEA. CDR3 length equals 12 residues. After removal of 6 bases from V and 2 bases from J, the junction contained 3 bases not matched to a gene.

The chain has TRBV25-1 and TRBJ1-1; 8 bases agree with TRBD1. Looked up from germline, CDR1 is MGHDK and CDR2 is SYGVNS. V shed 6 bases and J 1 base; nucleotides not matched to a gene: 4. This CDR3 contains 14 residues. The CDR3 loop is CASRRQGTNTEAFF. The CDR3 nucleotides read TGTGCCAGCAGAAGACAGGGGACGAACACTGAAGCTTTCTTT.

The genes are TRBV23-1 and TRBJ2-7; D is unresolved. TRBV23-1 is annotated as an ORF whose role is uncertain. The ends were cut back, 0 bases at V and 10 bases at J, with 7 bases in the middle. This CDR3 comprises 11 residues. The CDR3 region is CASSQSSPQYF. The CDR3, as DNA: TGCGCCAGCAGTCAATCCTCCCCACAGTACTTC.